This T cell receptor (beta chain) was captured by sequencing in a study of T cells in Graves' hyperthyroidism and ophthalmopathy. Before ophthalmopathy appeared, progressors gave blood at initial hyperthyroidism diagnosis. Amplified TCR beta CDR3 regions derived from RNA transcripts. The HTBI primer set served for first-round RT-PCR of the TCR CDR3. MiXCR, applied by TCRdb to the multiplex PCR reads, yields one record per CDR3 protein. The top ten hold 15% to 20% of the sample, which has approximately 720,000 distinct CDR3 sequences, 18% seen once. This CDR3 comprises 15 residues. With 5 bases removed from V and 0 bases from J, the gap between germline ends came to 11 bases. The germline CDR1 and CDR2 sequences are MNHNS and SASEGT. This clonotype came up a few times.

The chain is built from TRBV6-1 and TRBJ1-5; no definite D call. This TCR was sampled from a woman between 50 and 59 years old with Graves' hyperthyroidism that later progressed to Graves' ophthalmopathy. Sequences were obtained from blood. The CDR3 region has the DNA TGTGCCAGCAGTTATGCCAGGACTAGCAATCAGCCCCAGCATTTT. This codes for CASSYARTSNQPQHF.